This record looks at one TCR beta chain sequence and its context. As yet, its antigen is unknown. The CDR3 contains 14 residues. Trimming took 3 bases from V and 1 from J, leaving 7 bases between them. In germline, CDR1 is SGHDT, CDR2 YYEEEE. The entry originates in a study of shared clonotypes between healthy human individuals. Study information: A couple of women and a few men aged 18 to 49 served as donors. Findings and limits, study-wide: The authors sampled blood alone, and tissue repertoires likely differ.

Produced via immunoSEQ multiplex PCR; TCRdb's table is partial and in-frame only. The data contain hundreds of thousands of clones, around 96% of them singletons. CD45RO-negative, CCR7-selected cells formed the naive CD8 fraction, which excluded terminally differentiated effector memory CD45RA+ cells. Donors had no recently reported acute infections or vaccinations and were HIV-negative. This receptor was taken from a woman aged 25 to 39 in good health. The chain has TRBV5-6 and TRBJ2-2, with D perhaps matching TRBD1 (6 bases). The sequenced sample was naive CD8+ T cells sorted from blood. CDR3 protein: CASSSTGNTGELFF. Written as DNA, the CDR3 is TGTGCCAGCAGCTCGACAGGGAACACCGGGGAGCTGTTTTTT.